Listed here is a single TCR beta chain. The target antigen is unknown. The CDR3 covers 13 residues. Germline CDR1 reads WNHNN; CDR2 reads SYGVQD (reference sequence). The germline V and J ends were trimmed by 6 bases and 8 bases, with 16 bases remaining between them. The sample comes from a study of naive and memory T cell subsets. Study-wide points: A few larger clonotypes appeared in naive repertoires, especially CD8, possibly memory cells re-expressing CD45RA.

Both TRBC1 and TRBC2 were covered by a beta constant-region primer of two equimolar oligonucleotides. Nested alpha and beta constant-region primers with the SP2 primer drove four PCR rounds on ligated cDNA. MiXCR, applied by TCRdb to the UMI-ligation and nested PCR reads, yields one record per CDR3 protein. The repertoire holds around 160,000 distinct CDR3 sequences, 22% seen once, with less than 0.13% in the top ten. The genes are TRBV10-1 and TRBJ1-1; D is perhaps TRBD1 (5 bases). This TCR came from a human donor in good health. The sample consisted of naive CD4+ T cells from blood. The CDR3 sequence is CASSGDLKTEAFF. As DNA, the CDR3 is TGCGCCAGCAGCGGGGACCTTAAGACGGAAGCTTTCTTT.